This T cell receptor (beta chain) appears in the sequencing data of a study of graft-versus-host responses after intestinal transplantation. Sequencing used immunoSEQ multiplex PCR; TCRdb keeps in-frame clones, though not all of them. The sample has some 13,000 clones; just under 85% are singletons. Trimming took 0 bases from V and 8 from J, leaving 14 bases between them. This CDR3 is built from 15 residues. The V gene's germline CDR1 is MNHNY and CDR2 SVGAGI (reference sequence). This sequence was found in a human patient who received an intestinal transplant, so some T cells may come from the graft donor. V gene TRBV6-6 combines with J gene TRBJ2-1; D is perhaps TRBD2 (6 bases). This sample comprised PBMCs, obtained after intestinal transplantation. The CDR3, as DNA: TGTGCCAGCAGTTACTCGGAGGGCTGGGAAGATGAGCAGTTCTTC. Residues: CASSYSEGWEDEQFF.